This T cell receptor (beta chain) stems from a study of T cell responses to AZD1222 COVID-19 vaccine. The sample holds a few counts of this clone. The method was immunoSEQ multiplex PCR; TCRdb's version includes in-frame clones alone and lacks a portion of them. The sample consists of about 110,000 clones, roughly 80% of them appearing once. The sequences come from peripheral blood, collected on day 0 of AZD1222 vaccination. The receptor was derived from an adult in good health.

This chain's CDR3 is CASSQGYEQYF. The CDR3 bases are TGTGCCAGTAGTCAGGGGTACGAGCAGTACTTC. The chain is built from TRBV19 and TRBJ2-7; D might be TRBD1 (6 bases). The CDR3 runs 11 residues. V lost 5 bases to trimming and J lost 4 bases, with 6 bases between them. CDR1 and CDR2 (germline): LNHDA, SQIVND (reference sequence).